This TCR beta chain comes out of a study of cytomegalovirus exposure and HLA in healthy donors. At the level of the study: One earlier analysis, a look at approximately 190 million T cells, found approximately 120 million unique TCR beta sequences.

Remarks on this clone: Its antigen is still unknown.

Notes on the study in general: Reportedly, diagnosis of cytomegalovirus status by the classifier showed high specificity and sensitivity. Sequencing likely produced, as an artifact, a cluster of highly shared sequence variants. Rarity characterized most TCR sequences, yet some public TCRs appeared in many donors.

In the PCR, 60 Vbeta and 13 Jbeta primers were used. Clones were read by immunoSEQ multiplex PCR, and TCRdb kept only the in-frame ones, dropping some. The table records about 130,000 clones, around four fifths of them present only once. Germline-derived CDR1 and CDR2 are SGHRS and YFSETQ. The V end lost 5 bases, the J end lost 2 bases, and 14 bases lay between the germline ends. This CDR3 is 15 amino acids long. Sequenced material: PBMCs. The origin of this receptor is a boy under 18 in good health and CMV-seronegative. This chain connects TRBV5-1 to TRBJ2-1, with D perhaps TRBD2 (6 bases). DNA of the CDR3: TGCGCCAGCAGTGCCGGGACTTTCGCCTACAATGAGCAGTTCTTC. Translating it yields CASSAGTFAYNEQFF.